A single sample gave rise to the 4 T cell receptor beta chains below, sequenced in a study of blood T cell repertoires in COVID-19. Assay: immunoSEQ multiplex PCR; the TCRdb copy retains only in-frame clones and omits some. The sample records 300,000 to 400,000 clones, 85% to 90% being singletons. The sequenced material came from peripheral blood. The source of these receptors is a woman aged 50 to 65 with COVID-19, enrolled during active disease.

The V and J genes are TRBV3-1 (or the pseudogene TRBV3-2) and TRBJ1-4; 7 bases are a match to TRBD1. V shed 0 bases and J 5 bases; nucleotides not matched to a gene: 3. Germline V gives CDR1 LGHDT, CDR2 YNNKEL (reference sequence). This CDR3 is 15 amino acids long. CDR3 sequence (DNA): TGTGCCAGCAGCCAAGAAGAGGGACAGAATGAAAAACTGTTTTTT. Translating gives CASSQEEGQNEKLFF.

The genes are TRBV19 and TRBJ2-5; 8 bases line up with TRBD1. Germline-derived CDR1 and CDR2 are LNHDA and SQIVND (reference sequence). This CDR3 is 18 amino acids long. The V gene end was trimmed by 6 bases and the J gene end by 0 bases; junction bases not matched to a gene: 15. Here the CDR3 DNA reads TGTGCCAGTAGGAATAGGGATTTCCGGACAGGGAACCAAGAGACCCAGTACTTC. The encoded protein is CASRNRDFRTGNQETQYF. The complete variable domain, with remaining parts taken from reference TRBV19 and TRBJ2-5, reads DGGITQSPKYLFRKEGQNVTLSCEQNLNHDAMYWYRQDPGQGLRLIYYSQIVNDFQKGDIAEGYSVSREKKESFPLTVTSAQKNPTAFYLCASRNRDFRTGNQETQYFGPGTRLLVL.

The V call is TRBV9, the J call TRBJ2-7, with D unclear. CDR3 length equals 14 residues. CDR1 and CDR2 (germline): SGDLS, YYNGEE. V lost 1 base and J lost 2, with 10 bases in between. The CDR3 DNA follows: TGTGCCAGCAGCGTAACGGGTCTTACCTACGAGCAGTACTTC. It is translated as CASSVTGLTYEQYF.

The chain carries TRBV21-1 and TRBJ2-1; the table's D call TRBD2 went unverified against the DNA. TRBV21-1 is tagged as a pseudogene. The CDR3 consists of 18 residues. The CDR3 DNA follows: TGTGCCAGCAGCAAGTGTTTGGGACTAGCGAGTACTTACAATGAGCAGTTCTTC. Translated: CASSKCLGLASTYNEQFF.